These 16 T cell receptor beta chains were sequenced from one sample in a study of regulatory and conventional T cells in RAG deficiency. Clones were sequenced by immunoSEQ multiplex PCR, and TCRdb holds only the in-frame ones, with some missing. The sample has roughly 30,000 clones; approximately 96% are singletons. Conventional CD4+ T cells were sorted from blood as CD25-low CD127-high cells. These same data were also listed under a study on regulatory T cells. That publication notes: The primer mix had 52 TRBV and 13 TRBJ primers.

The specimen sequenced was CD25- CD4+ T cells sorted from blood. The receptors here all came from a human donor in good health.

The CDR3 sequence: CASSLGLAGDAQYF. The CDR3 DNA follows: TGTGCCAGCAGCTTGGGACTAGCGGGAGACGCGCAGTATTTT. This chain links TRBV7-2 with TRBJ2-3; 14 positions agree with TRBD2. CDR3 length equals 14 residues. Per germline, CDR1 SGHTA and CDR2 FQGNSA. V was pared by 3 bases and J by 10 bases, with 3 bases of the junction left unmatched.

The V and J genes are TRBV6-1 and TRBJ1-2, with 9 nucleotides matching TRBD1. Per the germline V gene, CDR1 is MNHNS and CDR2 is SASEGT. The CDR3 consists of 15 residues. With 6 bases clipped from V and 4 bases from J, the junction kept 9 bases outside the gene matches. In nucleotides, the CDR3 is TGTGCCAGCAGGACAGGGGGGAATGCCCTCTATGGCTACACCTTC. It codes for CASRTGGNALYGYTF.

In DNA form, the CDR3 reads TGTGCCAGCAGGAAGACAGCTACCTATGAAGCTTTCTTT. Translating it yields CASRKTATYEAFF. The chain links TRBV6-6 to TRBJ1-1, with D perhaps TRBD1 (5 bases). The V gene's germline CDR1 is MNHNY and CDR2 SVGAGI (reference sequence). The V end was cut by 6 bases, the J end by 7 bases, with 15 bases between. CDR3 length: 13 amino acids.

The gene calls are TRBV5-1 and TRBJ2-2; the D gene is possibly TRBD2 (6 bases). The CDR3 covers 16 residues. The V gene's germline CDR1 is SGHRS and CDR2 YFSETQ. The V gene lost 0 bases and the J gene lost 4 bases, with 13 bases spanning the gap. CDR3 residues: CASSLGPGSSTGELFF. For the CDR3, the DNA is TGCGCCAGCAGCTTGGGACCCGGGAGCAGCACCGGGGAGCTGTTTTTT.

This CDR3 reads CASSEEGAASSEQFF. The CDR3 DNA is TGTGCCAGCAGTGAGGAGGGGGCGGCTTCAAGTGAGCAGTTCTTC. The V call is TRBV2, the J call TRBJ2-1; perhaps TRBD1 as D (7 bases). CDR3 length: 15 residues. Germline CDR1 SNHLY, CDR2 FYNNEI. Between the trimmed V and J ends, which lost 3 bases and 9 bases, there was a span of 18 bases.

V gene TRBV5-1 combines with J gene TRBJ2-7; TRBD1 agrees at 7 bases. This CDR3 is 15 amino acids long. Germline trimming cut 0 bases from V and 2 bases from J; bases unmatched to any gene: 5. Germline loops: CDR1 SGHRS, CDR2 YFSETQ. The CDR3 region has the DNA TGCGCCAGCAGCTTGGGTACAGGGGCAACCTACGAGCAGTACTTC. It yields the protein CASSLGTGATYEQYF.

The chain combines TRBV5-4 with TRBJ2-5; 8 bases fit TRBD2. Germline loops: CDR1 SGHNT, CDR2 YYREEE (reference sequence). V shed 4 bases, J shed 4 bases, and the junction held 9 bases outside the gene matches. This CDR3 has 15 amino acids. The chain's CDR3 is CASSHQREWGETQYF. CDR3 DNA sequence: TGTGCCAGCAGCCACCAGCGGGAGTGGGGAGAGACCCAGTACTTC. Complete variable domain (other parts from reference TRBV5-4 and TRBJ2-5): ETGVTQSPTHLIKTRGQQVTLRCSSQSGHNTVSWYQQALGQGPQFIFQYYREEENGRGNFPPRFSGLQFPNYSSELNVNALELDDSALYLCASSHQREWGETQYFGPGTRLLVL.

The CDR3 loop is CASSLKVGTSGETQYF. CDR3 bases: TGCGCCAGCAGCTTAAAGGTCGGGACTAGCGGCGAGACCCAGTACTTC. The V and J genes are TRBV5-1 and TRBJ2-5; 11 nucleotides agree with TRBD2. J lost 5 bases, V lost 2 bases, and 8 bases had no gene match. This CDR3 has 16 residues. CDR1 and CDR2 (germline): SGHRS, YFSETQ. Drawing the rest from reference TRBV5-1 and TRBJ2-5, the complete variable domain is KAGVTQTPRYLIKTRGQQVTLSCSPISGHRSVSWYQQTPGQGLQFLFEYFSETQRNKGNFPGRFSGRQFSNSRSEMNVSTLELGDSALYLCASSLKVGTSGETQYFGPGTRLLVL.

The CDR3 is CASSPPGTGAGSGYTF. CDR3 DNA: TGTGCCAGCAGCCCACCCGGGACAGGGGCCGGGAGCGGCTACACCTTC. This chain connects TRBV7-9 to TRBJ1-2, with 10 bases matching TRBD1. Trimming took 5 bases from V and 8 from J; bases not matched to a gene: 14. The CDR3 is 16 residues long. Germline CDR1 and CDR2: SEHNR and FQNEAQ (reference sequence).

The chain links TRBV4-1 to TRBJ2-7; 7 bases are shared with TRBD1. Germline V gives CDR1 MGHRA, CDR2 YSYEKL. The CDR3 consists of 15 residues. Trimming cost V 1 base and J 4 bases; bases outside gene matches: 7. The CDR3 bases are TGCGCCAGCAGCCAAGGATCCGGGACAGAATACGAGCAGTACTTC. This sequence encodes CASSQGSGTEYEQYF.

The chain recombines TRBV25-1 with TRBJ2-7; 7 nucleotides agree with TRBD2. CDR3 length equals 15 residues. V lost 6 bases to trimming and J lost 0 bases; unmatched junction nucleotides: 8. Germline V gene lookup returns CDR1 MGHDK and CDR2 SYGVNS. The CDR3 DNA follows: TGTGCCAGCAGAACGGGGGGTGCAGGCTCCTACGAGCAGTACTTC. As protein: CASRTGGAGSYEQYF.

The CDR3 DNA reads TGTGCCAGCAGCTTAAATCGGGACAGGGGTGAAAAACTGTTTTTT. Translated, it gives CASSLNRDRGEKLFF. The chain couples TRBV7-2 to TRBJ1-4; 10 nucleotides line up with TRBD1. Germline assignment: CDR1 SGHTA and CDR2 FQGNSA. This CDR3 contains 15 residues. Losses at the gene ends were 2 bases for V and 7 bases for J; bases not matched to a gene: 4.

This chain joins TRBV5-1 and TRBJ1-1; no clear D. CDR1 and CDR2 (germline): SGHRS, YFSETQ. The CDR3 is made up of 15 amino acids. V lost 3 bases and J lost 2, with 14 bases in between. The CDR3 bases are TGCGCCAGCAGCTCGGTCGGGGATACAAACACTGAAGCTTTCTTT. Its protein is CASSSVGDTNTEAFF. The full variable domain, with the rest looked up from reference TRBV5-1 and TRBJ1-1, is KAGVTQTPRYLIKTRGQQVTLSCSPISGHRSVSWYQQTPGQGLQFLFEYFSETQRNKGNFPGRFSGRQFSNSRSEMNVSTLELGDSALYLCASSSVGDTNTEAFFGQGTRLTVV.

The V gene is TRBV5-4, the J gene TRBJ2-1; TRBD2 is a possible D gene (5 bases). The CDR3 loop spans 15 amino acids. V lost 0 bases and J lost 4, with 11 bases in between. Germline values: CDR1 SGHNT, CDR2 YYREEE (reference sequence). The CDR3 sequence: CASSLEGSVYNEQFF. The CDR3 DNA is TGTGCCAGCAGCTTGGAAGGGAGCGTATACAATGAGCAGTTCTTC.

The V call is TRBV5-1, the J call TRBJ1-1, with TRBD1 as a possible D gene (5 bases). The V gene lost 0 bases and the J gene lost 8 bases, with 20 bases spanning the gap. This CDR3 comprises 16 residues. Germline CDR1 SGHRS, CDR2 YFSETQ. The CDR3 coding sequence is TGCGCCAGCAGCTTGGATCGGCGGGGCCGAGGAACGGAAGCTTTCTTT. Protein sequence: CASSLDRRGRGTEAFF. Looking up the rest from reference TRBV5-1 and TRBJ1-1 gives the full variable domain: KAGVTQTPRYLIKTRGQQVTLSCSPISGHRSVSWYQQTPGQGLQFLFEYFSETQRNKGNFPGRFSGRQFSNSRSEMNVSTLELGDSALYLCASSLDRRGRGTEAFFGQGTRLTVV.

V usage is TRBV5-1 and J usage is TRBJ2-5, with TRBD2 identical over 12 bases. Trimming removed 0 bases from V and 5 bases from J; junction bases left unmatched: 5. The CDR3 extends over 16 amino acids. CDR1 and CDR2 (germline): SGHRS, YFSETQ. DNA of the CDR3: TGCGCCAGCAGCTTGGGACTAGCGGGAGTCGGGGAGACCCAGTACTTC. As protein: CASSLGLAGVGETQYF. Looking up the rest from reference TRBV5-1 and TRBJ2-5 gives the full variable domain: KAGVTQTPRYLIKTRGQQVTLSCSPISGHRSVSWYQQTPGQGLQFLFEYFSETQRNKGNFPGRFSGRQFSNSRSEMNVSTLELGDSALYLCASSLGLAGVGETQYFGPGTRLLVL.